These T cell receptor beta chains were read from a single sample in a study of blood T cell repertoires in COVID-19. The table came from immunoSEQ multiplex PCR; TCRdb's copy has only in-frame clones and leaves some out. The sample carries about 250,000 clones, 86% recorded once. Sample: peripheral blood. The receptors stem from a woman of 80 years or more with COVID-19, enrolled during active disease. Both conserved end residues are part of each CDR3. D genes are given only for firm matches. Rows may omit the clone size; those that give it use once, few, many or a size class.

size	D	V	J	DNA	CDR3
NA	NA	TRBV15	TRBJ1-4	TGTGCCACCAGCAGAGTGGCAAATGAAAAACTGTTTTTT	CATSRVANEKLFF
NA	NA	TRBV20-1	TRBJ1-1	TGCAGTGCCCGCGGGGGGAGGGAAGCTTTCTTT	CSARGGREAFF
NA	NA	TRBV6-5	TRBJ2-1	TGTGCCAGCAGTTATGCAGGGATCAATGAGCAGTTCTTC	CASSYAGINEQFF
NA	TRBD1	TRBV4-2	TRBJ1-4	TGTGCCAGCAGCAAGACAGGGGGCGATGAAAAACTGTTTTTT	CASSKTGGDEKLFF
NA	NA	TRBV19	TRBJ1-1	TGTGCCAGTAGTAAGAACAGGGTGGGGACTGAAGCTTTCTTT	CASSKNRVGTEAFF
once	NA	TRBV3-1/TRBV3-2	TRBJ1-1	TGTGCCAGCAGCCAAGATCTGCAGGCGTCGGAAGCTTTCTTT	CASSQDLQASEAFF
NA	TRBD1	TRBV6-5	TRBJ1-3	TGTGCCAGCAGACCCGGGACAGGGAGCAACACCATATATTTT	CASRPGTGSNTIYF
NA	TRBD1	TRBV5-8	TRBJ1-2	TGTGCCAGCAGCTCGGGACAGATTGGCTACACCTTC	CASSSGQIGYTF
NA	NA	TRBV3-1/TRBV3-2	TRBJ2-1	TGTGCCAGCAGCCAAGAGCGGGGGCCCTACAATGAGCAGTTCTTC	CASSQERGPYNEQFF
NA	NA	TRBV7-9	TRBJ1-2	TGTGCCAGCAGCTTAAGTCGGACTCTTCACTATGGCTACACCTTC	CASSLSRTLHYGYTF
NA	TRBD1	TRBV11-2	TRBJ1-3	TGTGCCAGCAGCCTAAACCCACAGGGGGCATACACCATATATTTT	CASSLNPQGAYTIYF
NA	TRBD2	TRBV6-5	TRBJ2-3	TGTGCCAGCAGTTCGGGACTAGCTTCAGATACGCAGTATTTT	CASSSGLASDTQYF
NA	NA	TRBV7-2	TRBJ2-2	TGTGCCAGCAGCTTGAACTCCCCGAAGCTGTTTTTT	CASSLNSPKLFF
NA	TRBD1	TRBV6-2/TRBV6-3	TRBJ1-5	TGTGCCAGCAGTGTCCGCAGGGGGGATCAGCCCCAGCATTTT	CASSVRRGDQPQHF
NA	NA	TRBV6-6	TRBJ1-6	TGTGCCAGCAGTTACTCCCGGGACATATCACCCCTCCACTTT	CASSYSRDISPLHF
NA	TRBD1	TRBV2	TRBJ1-2	TGTGCCAGCAAAAACGAACAGGGGAGCGGCTACACCTTC	CASKNEQGSGYTF
NA	NA	TRBV5-5	TRBJ1-3	TGTGCCAGCACTACTGGAGAATGGGGGGGCGCCTCTGGAAACACCATATATTTT	CASTTGEWGGASGNTIYF
few	NA	TRBV7-3	TRBJ1-2	TGTGCCAGCAGCTCCGTACATGGCGGGACGGTCTCCTTC	CASSSVHGGTVSF
few	TRBD1	TRBV9	TRBJ1-3	TGTGCCAGCAGCGGCCAAGGACAGGGGCCGAGATCCACCATATATTTT	CASSGQGQGPRSTIYF
NA	TRBD1	TRBV2	TRBJ1-2	TGTGCCAGCAGAAAAGGACAGGGGTATGGCTACACCTTC	CASRKGQGYGYTF